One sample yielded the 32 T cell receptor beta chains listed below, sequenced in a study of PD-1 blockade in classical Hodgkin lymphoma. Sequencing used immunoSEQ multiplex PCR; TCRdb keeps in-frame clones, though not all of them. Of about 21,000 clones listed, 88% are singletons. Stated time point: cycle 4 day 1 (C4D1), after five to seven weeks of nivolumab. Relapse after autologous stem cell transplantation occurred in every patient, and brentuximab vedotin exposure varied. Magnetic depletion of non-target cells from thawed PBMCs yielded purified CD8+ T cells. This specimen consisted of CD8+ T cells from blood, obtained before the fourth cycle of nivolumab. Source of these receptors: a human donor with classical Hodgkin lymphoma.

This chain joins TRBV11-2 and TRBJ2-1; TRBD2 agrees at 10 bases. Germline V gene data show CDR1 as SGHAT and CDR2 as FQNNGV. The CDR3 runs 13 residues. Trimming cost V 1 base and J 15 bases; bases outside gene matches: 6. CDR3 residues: CASSLGLAGDRFF. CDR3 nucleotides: TGTGCCAGCAGCTTAGGGCTAGCGGGAGATCGGTTCTTC. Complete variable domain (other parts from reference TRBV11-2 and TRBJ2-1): EAGVAQSPRYKIIEKRQSVAFWCNPISGHATLYWYQQILGQGPKLLIQFQNNGVVDDSQLPKDRFSAERLKGVDSTLKIQPAKLEDSAVYLCASSLGLAGDRFFGPGTRLTVL.

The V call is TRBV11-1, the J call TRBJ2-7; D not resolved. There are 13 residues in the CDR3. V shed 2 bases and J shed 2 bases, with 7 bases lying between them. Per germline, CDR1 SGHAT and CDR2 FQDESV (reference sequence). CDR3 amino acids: CASSLPEPYEQYF. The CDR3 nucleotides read TGTGCCAGCAGCTTACCCGAACCCTACGAGCAGTACTTC.

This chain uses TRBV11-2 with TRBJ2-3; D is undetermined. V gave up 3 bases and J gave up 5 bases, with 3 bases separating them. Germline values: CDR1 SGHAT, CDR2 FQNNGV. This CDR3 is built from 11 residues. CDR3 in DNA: TGTGCCAGCAGCTTTATAGATACGCAGTATTTT. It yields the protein CASSFIDTQYF. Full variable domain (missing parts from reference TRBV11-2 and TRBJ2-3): EAGVAQSPRYKIIEKRQSVAFWCNPISGHATLYWYQQILGQGPKLLIQFQNNGVVDDSQLPKDRFSAERLKGVDSTLKIQPAKLEDSAVYLCASSFIDTQYFGPGTRLTVL.

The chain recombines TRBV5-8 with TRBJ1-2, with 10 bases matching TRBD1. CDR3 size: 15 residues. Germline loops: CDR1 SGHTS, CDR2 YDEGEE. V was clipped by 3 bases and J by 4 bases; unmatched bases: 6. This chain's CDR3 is CASSSRQGAGYGYTF. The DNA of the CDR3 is TGTGCCAGCAGCTCACGACAGGGGGCAGGCTATGGCTACACCTTC.

CDR3 residues: CASSSPGGSYNEQFF. The CDR3 nucleotides are TGTGCCAGCAGCTCGCCGGGGGGTTCCTACAATGAGCAGTTCTTC. The rearrangement joins TRBV13 to TRBJ2-1; 7 nucleotides agree with TRBD2. The CDR3 consists of 15 residues. Germline trimming cut 4 bases from V and 1 base from J; bases unmatched to any gene: 4. CDR1 PRHDT and CDR2 FYEKMQ come from the germline V gene (reference sequence).

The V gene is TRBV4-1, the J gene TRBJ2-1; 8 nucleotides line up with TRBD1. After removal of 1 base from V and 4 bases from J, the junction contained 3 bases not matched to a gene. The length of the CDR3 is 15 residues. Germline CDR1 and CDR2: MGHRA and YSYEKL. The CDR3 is CASSQATGGYNEQFF. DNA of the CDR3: TGCGCCAGCAGCCAAGCAACAGGGGGGTACAATGAGCAGTTCTTC.

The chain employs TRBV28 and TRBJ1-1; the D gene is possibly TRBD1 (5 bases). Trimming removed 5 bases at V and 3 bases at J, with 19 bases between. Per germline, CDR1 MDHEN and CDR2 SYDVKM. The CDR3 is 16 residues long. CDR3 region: CASSPLLVRGDTEAFF. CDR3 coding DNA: TGTGCCAGCAGTCCTCTCTTGGTAAGGGGAGACACTGAAGCTTTCTTT.

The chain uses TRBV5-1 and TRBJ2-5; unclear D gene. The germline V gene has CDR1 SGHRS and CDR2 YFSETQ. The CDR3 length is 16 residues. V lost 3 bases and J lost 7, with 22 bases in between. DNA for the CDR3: TGCGCCAGCAGCTCCGTGTGTGTTGCGTTGCCGGGGACCCAGTACTTC. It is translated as CASSSVCVALPGTQYF.

DNA for the CDR3: TGTGCCAGCAGCTCAACAGGGGGAGAGACCCAGTACTTC. It translates to CASSSTGGETQYF. The chain couples TRBV6-4 to TRBJ2-5, with 8 bases fitting TRBD1. J lost 4 bases, V lost 6 bases, and 4 bases had no gene match. The germline CDR1 and CDR2 sequences are MRHNA and SNTAGT. The CDR3 extends over 13 amino acids.

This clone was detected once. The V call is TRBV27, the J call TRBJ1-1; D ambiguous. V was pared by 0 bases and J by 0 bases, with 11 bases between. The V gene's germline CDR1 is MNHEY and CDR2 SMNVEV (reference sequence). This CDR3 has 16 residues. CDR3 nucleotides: TGTGCCAGCAGTTTATCCTGGTATGTAATGAACACTGAAGCTTTCTTT. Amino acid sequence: CASSLSWYVMNTEAFF.

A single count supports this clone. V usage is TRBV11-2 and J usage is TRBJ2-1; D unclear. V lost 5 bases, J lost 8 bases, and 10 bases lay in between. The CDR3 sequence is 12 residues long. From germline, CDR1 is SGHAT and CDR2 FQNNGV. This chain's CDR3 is CASSASIDEQFF. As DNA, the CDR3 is TGTGCCAGCAGCGCCTCCATAGATGAGCAGTTCTTC.

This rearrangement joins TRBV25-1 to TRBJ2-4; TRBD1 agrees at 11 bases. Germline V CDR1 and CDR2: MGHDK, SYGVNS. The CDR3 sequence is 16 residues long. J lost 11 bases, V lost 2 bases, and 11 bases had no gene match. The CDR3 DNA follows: TGTGCCAGCAGTGAAACCGGGACAGGGGGTACTTCCGTTCAGTACTTC. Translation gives CASSETGTGGTSVQYF.

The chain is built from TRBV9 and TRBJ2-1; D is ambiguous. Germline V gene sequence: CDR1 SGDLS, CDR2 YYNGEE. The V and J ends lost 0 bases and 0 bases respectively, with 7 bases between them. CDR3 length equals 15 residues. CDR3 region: CASSVDPSSYNEQFF. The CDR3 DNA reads TGTGCCAGCAGCGTAGACCCAAGCTCCTACAATGAGCAGTTCTTC.

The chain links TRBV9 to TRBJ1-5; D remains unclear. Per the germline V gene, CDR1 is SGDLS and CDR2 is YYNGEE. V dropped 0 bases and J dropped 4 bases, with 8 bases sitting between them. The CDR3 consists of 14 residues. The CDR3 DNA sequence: TGTGCCAGCAGCGTAGCTGGGTCGAATCAGCCCCAGCATTTT. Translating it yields CASSVAGSNQPQHF.

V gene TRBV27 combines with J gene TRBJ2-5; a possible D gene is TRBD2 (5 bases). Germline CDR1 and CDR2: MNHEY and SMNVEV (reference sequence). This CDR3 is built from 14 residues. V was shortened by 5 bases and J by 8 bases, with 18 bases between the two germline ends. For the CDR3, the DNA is TGTGCCAGCAGTATTCCGGACTCCCCGGGAACCCAGTACTTC. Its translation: CASSIPDSPGTQYF.

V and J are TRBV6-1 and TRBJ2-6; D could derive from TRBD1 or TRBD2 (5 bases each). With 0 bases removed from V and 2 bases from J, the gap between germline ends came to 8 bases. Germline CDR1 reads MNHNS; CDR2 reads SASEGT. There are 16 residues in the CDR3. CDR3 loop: CASSEAWGTGANVLTF. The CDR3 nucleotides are TGTGCCAGCAGTGAAGCTTGGGGGACTGGGGCCAACGTCCTGACTTTC.

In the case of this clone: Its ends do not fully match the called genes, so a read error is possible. CDR3 loop: CASSLAQGAFKTVF. The CDR3 DNA reads TGTGCCAGCAGCTTAGCACAGGGGGCCTTTAAAACTGTTTTT. The gene calls are TRBV11-2 and TRBJ1-4; 9 bases line up with TRBD1. Germline V lookup: CDR1 SGHAT, CDR2 FQNNGV. The CDR3 length is 14 residues.

Here the CDR3 reads CASSLGVSYEQYF. The DNA for the CDR3 is TGTGCCAGCAGCTTAGGAGTTAGTTACGAGCAGTACTTC. The V gene is TRBV11-2, the J gene TRBJ2-7; D remains unclear. Trimming removed 1 base from V and 4 bases from J, with 8 bases in between. This CDR3 spans 13 amino acids. The germline CDR1 and CDR2 sequences are SGHAT and FQNNGV.

CDR3 sequence (DNA): TGTGCCAGCAGCGTAGGTGGAGGACTTAACGAAAAACTGTTTTTT. Translating it yields CASSVGGGLNEKLFF. V gene TRBV9 combines with J gene TRBJ1-4; D not certain. The CDR3 consists of 15 residues. Trimming stripped 0 bases from V and 8 bases from J, with 14 bases between. The V gene's germline CDR1 is SGDLS and CDR2 YYNGEE.

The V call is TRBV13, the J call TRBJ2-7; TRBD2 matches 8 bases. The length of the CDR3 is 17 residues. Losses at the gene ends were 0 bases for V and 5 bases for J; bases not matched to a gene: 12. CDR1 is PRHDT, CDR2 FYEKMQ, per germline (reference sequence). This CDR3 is CASSLGPGLDESDEQYF. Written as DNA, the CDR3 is TGTGCCAGCAGCTTAGGTCCGGGACTAGACGAATCAGACGAGCAGTACTTC.

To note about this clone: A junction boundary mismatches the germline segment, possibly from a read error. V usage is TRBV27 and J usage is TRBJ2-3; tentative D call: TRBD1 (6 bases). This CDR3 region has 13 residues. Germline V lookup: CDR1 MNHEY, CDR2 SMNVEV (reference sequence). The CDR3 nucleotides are TGTGCCAGCAGTTTACCCGGACAGTTCAATAAAGTATTT. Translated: CASSLPGQFNKVF.

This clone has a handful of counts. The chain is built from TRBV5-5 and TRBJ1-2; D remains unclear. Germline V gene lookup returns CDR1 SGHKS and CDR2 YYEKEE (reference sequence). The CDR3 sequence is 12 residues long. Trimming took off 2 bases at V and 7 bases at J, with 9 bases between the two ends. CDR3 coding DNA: TGTGCCAGCAGCTTCGAGCTCACTGGCTACACCTTC. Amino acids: CASSFELTGYTF.

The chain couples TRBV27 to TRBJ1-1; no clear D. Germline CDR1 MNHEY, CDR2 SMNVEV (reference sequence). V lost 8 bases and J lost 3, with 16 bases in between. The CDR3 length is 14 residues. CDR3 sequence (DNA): TGTGCCAGCGGTCGGAGAACACCGGACACTGAAGCTTTCTTT. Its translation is CASGRRTPDTEAFF.

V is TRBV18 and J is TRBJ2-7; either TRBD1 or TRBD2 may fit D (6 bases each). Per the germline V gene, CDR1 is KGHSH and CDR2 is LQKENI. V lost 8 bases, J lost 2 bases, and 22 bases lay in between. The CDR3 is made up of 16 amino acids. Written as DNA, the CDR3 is TGTGCCAGCACGCACCAAGGGGGTAGCGGTACCTACGAGCAGTACTTC. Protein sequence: CASTHQGGSGTYEQYF.

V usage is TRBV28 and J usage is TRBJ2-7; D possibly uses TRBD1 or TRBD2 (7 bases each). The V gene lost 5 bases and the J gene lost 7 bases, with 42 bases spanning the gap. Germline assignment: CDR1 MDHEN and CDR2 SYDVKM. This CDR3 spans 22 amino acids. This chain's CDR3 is CASSKRHRGVLAGDPSGREQYF. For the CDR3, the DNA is TGTGCCAGCAGTAAGCGGCACAGGGGTGTTTTGGCGGGAGATCCGTCGGGGCGGGAGCAGTACTTC.

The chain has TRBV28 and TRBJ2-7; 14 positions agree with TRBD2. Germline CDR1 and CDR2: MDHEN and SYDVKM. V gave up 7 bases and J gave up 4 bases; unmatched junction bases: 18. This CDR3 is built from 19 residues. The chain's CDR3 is CASTTRTSGRSLLGYEQYF. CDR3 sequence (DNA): TGTGCCAGCACTACCCGGACTAGCGGGAGGTCCCTACTGGGGTACGAGCAGTACTTC.

The CDR3 protein is CASSIAGTSYEQYF. The CDR3 coding sequence is TGTGCCAGTAGTATAGCGGGCACCTCCTACGAGCAGTACTTC. This chain joins TRBV19 and TRBJ2-7; D is undetermined. The CDR3 is 14 amino acids. V lost 1 base to trimming and J lost 0 bases, with 7 bases between them. Germline CDR1 reads LNHDA; CDR2 reads SQIVND (reference sequence).

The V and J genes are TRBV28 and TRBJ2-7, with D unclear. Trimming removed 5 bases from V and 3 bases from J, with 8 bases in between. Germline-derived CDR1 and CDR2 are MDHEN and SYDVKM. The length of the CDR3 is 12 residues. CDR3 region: CASSPMVYEQYF. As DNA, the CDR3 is TGTGCCAGCAGTCCGATGGTCTACGAGCAGTACTTC.

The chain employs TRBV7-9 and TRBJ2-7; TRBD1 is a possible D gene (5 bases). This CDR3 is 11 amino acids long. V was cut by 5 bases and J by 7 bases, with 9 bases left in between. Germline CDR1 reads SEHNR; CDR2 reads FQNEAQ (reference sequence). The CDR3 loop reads CASSPDREQYF. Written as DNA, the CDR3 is TGTGCCAGCAGCCCTGACAGAGAGCAGTACTTC.

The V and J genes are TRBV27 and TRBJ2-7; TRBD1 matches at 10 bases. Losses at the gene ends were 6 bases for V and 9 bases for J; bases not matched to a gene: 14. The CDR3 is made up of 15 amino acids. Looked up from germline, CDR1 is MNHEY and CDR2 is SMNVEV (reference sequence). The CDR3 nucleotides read TGTGCCAGCAGCCCGGACCCGGGACAGGGGATGGTGCAGTACTTC. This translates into CASSPDPGQGMVQYF.

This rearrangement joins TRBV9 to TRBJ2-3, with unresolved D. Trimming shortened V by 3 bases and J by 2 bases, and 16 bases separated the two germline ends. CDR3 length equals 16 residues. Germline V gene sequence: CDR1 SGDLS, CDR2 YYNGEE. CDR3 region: CASSGESSSYTDTQYF. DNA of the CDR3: TGTGCCAGCAGCGGAGAATCGAGCAGTTACACAGATACGCAGTATTTT. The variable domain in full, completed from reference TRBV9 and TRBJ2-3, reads DSGVTQTPKHLITATGQRVTLRCSPRSGDLSVYWYQQSLDQGLQFLIQYYNGEERAKGNILERFSAQQFPDLHSELNLSSLELGDSALYFCASSGESSSYTDTQYFGPGTRLTVL.

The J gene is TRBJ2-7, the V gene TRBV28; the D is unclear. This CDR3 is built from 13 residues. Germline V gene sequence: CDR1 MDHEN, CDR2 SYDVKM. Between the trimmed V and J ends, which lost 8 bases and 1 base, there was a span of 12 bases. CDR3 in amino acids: CASGGRGSYEQYF. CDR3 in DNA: TGTGCCAGCGGTGGTAGAGGTTCCTACGAGCAGTACTTC.